The text below deals with one T cell receptor (beta chain). Data came from immunoSEQ multiplex PCR; TCRdb stores just in-frame clones and leaves some out. The table has roughly 93,000 clones, 91% seen once. The data are from a study of OX40 agonist ivuxolimab in advanced cancers. In germline, CDR1 is MDHEN, CDR2 SYDVKM. This CDR3 contains 13 residues. V was clipped by 5 bases and J by 10 bases, with 14 bases between them. Here the sequenced sample was CD4+ or CD8+ T cells sorted from blood, taken in a trial of the OX40 agonist ivuxolimab. This receptor was identified in an adult with an advanced solid tumor such as melanoma, head and neck, liver or kidney cancer. The chain links TRBV28 to TRBJ1-4, with D uncertain. CDR3 DNA sequence: TGTGCCAGCAGTCTTAGCCGCGCAGGAAAACTGTTTTTT. Protein sequence: CASSLSRAGKLFF.